This TCR beta chain was recorded in a study of T-cell memory formation after mild COVID-19. Study summary: Most TCR clusters belonged to a single donor.

TCRdb independently ran MiXCR on the 5' RACE reads; one entry per CDR3 protein. The sample records 300,000 to 400,000 distinct CDR3 sequences, roughly 20% being singletons. The V gene's germline CDR1 is SNHLY and CDR2 FYNNEI. The CDR3 has 14 amino acids. V lost 4 bases to trimming and J lost 4 bases, with 10 bases between them. What was sequenced was PBMCs or a T cell subset sorted from them (not recorded which). The rearrangement joins TRBV2 to TRBJ2-2, with D possibly TRBD1 on 7 matching bases. The sequence derives from an adult woman who had mild COVID-19 (a few samples of this study predate the infection). Cell type and time point are not known. Here the CDR3 DNA reads TGTGCCAGCAGTGCTCAGGGGGGCACCGGGGAGCTGTTTTTT. It encodes CASSAQGGTGELFF.